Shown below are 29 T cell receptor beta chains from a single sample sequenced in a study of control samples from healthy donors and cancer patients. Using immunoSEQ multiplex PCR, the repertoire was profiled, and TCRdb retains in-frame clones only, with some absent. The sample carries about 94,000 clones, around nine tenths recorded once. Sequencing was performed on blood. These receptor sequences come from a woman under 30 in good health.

CDR3 loop: CASSVEQGLNTEAFF. The CDR3 DNA follows: TGTGCCAGCAGTGTGGAACAGGGCCTGAACACTGAAGCTTTCTTT. The rearrangement uses TRBV6-4 and TRBJ1-1, with D possibly TRBD1 on 6 matching bases. This CDR3 region has 15 residues. V was shortened by 4 bases and J by 0 bases, with 12 bases between the two germline ends. Germline CDR1 and CDR2: MRHNA and SNTAGT.

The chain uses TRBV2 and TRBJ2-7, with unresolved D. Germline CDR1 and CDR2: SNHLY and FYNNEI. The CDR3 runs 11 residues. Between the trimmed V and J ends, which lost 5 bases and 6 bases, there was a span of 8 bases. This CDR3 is CASSPLGEQYF. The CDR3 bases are TGTGCCAGCAGTCCGCTGGGCGAGCAGTACTTC. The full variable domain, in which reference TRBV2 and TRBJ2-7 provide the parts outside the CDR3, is EPEVTQTPSHQVTQMGQEVILRCVPISNHLYFYWYRQILGQKVEFLVSFYNNEISEKSEIFDDQFSVERPDGSNFTLKIRSTKLEDSAMYFCASSPLGEQYFGPGTRLTVT.

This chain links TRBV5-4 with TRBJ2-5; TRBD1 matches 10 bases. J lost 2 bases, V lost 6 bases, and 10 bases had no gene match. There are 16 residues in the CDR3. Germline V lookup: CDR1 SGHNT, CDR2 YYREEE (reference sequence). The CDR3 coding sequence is TGTGCCAGCACCTCGGGGAGGACAGGGGGACAAGAGACCCAGTACTTC. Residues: CASTSGRTGGQETQYF. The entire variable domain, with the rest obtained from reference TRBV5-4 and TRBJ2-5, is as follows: ETGVTQSPTHLIKTRGQQVTLRCSSQSGHNTVSWYQQALGQGPQFIFQYYREEENGRGNFPPRFSGLQFPNYSSELNVNALELDDSALYLCASTSGRTGGQETQYFGPGTRLLVL.

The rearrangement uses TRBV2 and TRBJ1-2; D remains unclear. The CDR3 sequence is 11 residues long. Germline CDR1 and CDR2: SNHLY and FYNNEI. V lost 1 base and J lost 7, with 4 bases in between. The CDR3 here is CASSEDAGYTF. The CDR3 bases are TGTGCCAGCAGTGAAGACGCTGGCTACACCTTC.

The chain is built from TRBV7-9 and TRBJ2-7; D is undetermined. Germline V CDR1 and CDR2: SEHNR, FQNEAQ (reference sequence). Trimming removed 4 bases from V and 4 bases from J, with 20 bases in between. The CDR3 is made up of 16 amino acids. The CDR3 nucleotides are TGTGCCAGCAGCTCCATCAACTTGGGCCCTCAATACGAGCAGTACTTC. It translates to CASSSINLGPQYEQYF.

As DNA, the CDR3 is TGTGCCAGCAGCCTTCGAAAGGGGGGAGGAGACTATGGCTACACCTTC. Protein sequence: CASSLRKGGGDYGYTF. The chain combines TRBV3-1 (or the pseudogene TRBV3-2) with TRBJ1-2; TRBD1 might be the D (6 bases). Germline CDR1 reads LGHDT; CDR2 reads YNNKEL (reference sequence). The V and J ends lost 4 bases and 3 bases respectively, with 18 bases between them. This CDR3 is built from 16 residues.

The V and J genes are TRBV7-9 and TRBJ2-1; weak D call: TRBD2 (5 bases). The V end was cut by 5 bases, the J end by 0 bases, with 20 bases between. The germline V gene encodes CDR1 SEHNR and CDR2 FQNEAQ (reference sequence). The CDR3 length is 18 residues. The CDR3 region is CASSPIMTEAYSYNEQFF. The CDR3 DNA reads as TGTGCCAGCAGCCCGATCATGACGGAGGCCTACTCCTACAATGAGCAGTTCTTC.

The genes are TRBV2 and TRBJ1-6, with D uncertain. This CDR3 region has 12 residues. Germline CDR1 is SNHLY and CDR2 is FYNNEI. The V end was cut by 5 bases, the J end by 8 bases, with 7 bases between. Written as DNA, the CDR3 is TGTGCCAGCAGTAGTGGTTATTCACCCCTCCACTTT. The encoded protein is CASSSGYSPLHF.

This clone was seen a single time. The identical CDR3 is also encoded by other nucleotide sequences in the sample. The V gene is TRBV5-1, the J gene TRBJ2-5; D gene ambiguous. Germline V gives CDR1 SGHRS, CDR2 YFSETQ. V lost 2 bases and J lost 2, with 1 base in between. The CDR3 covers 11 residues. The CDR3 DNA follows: TGCGCCAGCAGCTTACAAGAGACCCAGTACTTC. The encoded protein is CASSLQETQYF.

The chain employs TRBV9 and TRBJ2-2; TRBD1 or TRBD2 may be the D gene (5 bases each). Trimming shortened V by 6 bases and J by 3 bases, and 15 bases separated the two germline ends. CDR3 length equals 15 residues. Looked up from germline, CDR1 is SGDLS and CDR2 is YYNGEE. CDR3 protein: CASTLRDLDTGELFF. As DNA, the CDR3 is TGTGCCAGCACCCTCCGGGACCTAGACACCGGGGAGCTGTTTTTT.

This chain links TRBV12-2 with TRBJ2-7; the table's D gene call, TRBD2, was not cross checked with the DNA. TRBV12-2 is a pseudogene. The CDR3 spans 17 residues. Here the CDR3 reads CASRLLTSGGPTYEQYF. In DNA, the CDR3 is TGTGCAAGTCGCTTACTTACTAGCGGGGGGCCTACCTACGAGCAGTACTTC.

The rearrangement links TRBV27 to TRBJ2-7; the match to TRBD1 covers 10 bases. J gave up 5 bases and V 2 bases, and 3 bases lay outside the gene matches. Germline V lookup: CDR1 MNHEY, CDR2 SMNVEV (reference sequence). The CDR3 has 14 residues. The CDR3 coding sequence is TGTGCCAGCAGTTTAGGGACAGGGGAGGACGAGCAGTACTTC. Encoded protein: CASSLGTGEDEQYF.

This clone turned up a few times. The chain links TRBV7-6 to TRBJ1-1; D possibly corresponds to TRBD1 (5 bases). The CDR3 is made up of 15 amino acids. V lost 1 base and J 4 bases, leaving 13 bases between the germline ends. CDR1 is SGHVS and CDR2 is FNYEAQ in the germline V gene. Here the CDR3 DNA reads TGTGCCAGCAGCTTAGGCCCAGGGATAGGCACTGAAGCTTTCTTT. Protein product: CASSLGPGIGTEAFF.

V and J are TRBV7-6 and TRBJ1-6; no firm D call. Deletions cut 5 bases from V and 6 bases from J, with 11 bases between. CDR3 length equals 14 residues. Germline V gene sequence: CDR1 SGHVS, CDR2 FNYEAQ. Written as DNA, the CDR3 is TGTGCCAGCAGCCCAATCACGGGTAATTCACCCCTCCACTTT. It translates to CASSPITGNSPLHF.

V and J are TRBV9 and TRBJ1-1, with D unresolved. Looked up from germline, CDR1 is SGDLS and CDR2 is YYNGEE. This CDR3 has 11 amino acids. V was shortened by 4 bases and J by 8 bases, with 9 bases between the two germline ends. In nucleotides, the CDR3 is TGTGCCAGCAGCACGAGCGGAGAAGCTTTCTTT. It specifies CASSTSGEAFF.

The CDR3 DNA reads TGTGCCAGCAGTTACTCTGGGGCTAGAGGAAGCACTGAAGCTTTCTTT. Translated: CASSYSGARGSTEAFF. V gene TRBV6-6 combines with J gene TRBJ1-1, with D possibly being TRBD1 (5 bases). Trimming stripped 0 bases from V and 4 bases from J, with 15 bases between. CDR1 is MNHNY, CDR2 SVGAGI, per germline (reference sequence). The CDR3 is 16 residues long.

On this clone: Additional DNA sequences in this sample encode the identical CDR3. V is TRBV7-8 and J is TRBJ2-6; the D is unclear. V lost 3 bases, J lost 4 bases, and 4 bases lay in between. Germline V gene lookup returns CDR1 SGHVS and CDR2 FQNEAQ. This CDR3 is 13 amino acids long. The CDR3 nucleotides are TGTGCCAGCAGCTTCAGGGGGGCCAACGTCCTGACTTTC. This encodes CASSFRGANVLTF.

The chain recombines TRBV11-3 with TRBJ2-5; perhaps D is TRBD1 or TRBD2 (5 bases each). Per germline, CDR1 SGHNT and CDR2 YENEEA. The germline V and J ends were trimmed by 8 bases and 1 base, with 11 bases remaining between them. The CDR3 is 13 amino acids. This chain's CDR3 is CASARGRQETQYF. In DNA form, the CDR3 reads TGTGCCAGCGCTCGGGGACGCCAAGAGACCCAGTACTTC.

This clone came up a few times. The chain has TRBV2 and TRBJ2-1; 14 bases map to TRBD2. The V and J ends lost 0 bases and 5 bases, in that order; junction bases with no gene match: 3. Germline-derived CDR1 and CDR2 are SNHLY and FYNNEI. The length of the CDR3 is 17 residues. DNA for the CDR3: TGTGCCAGCAGTGAAGCGGGACTAGCGGGGGCCGACAATGAGCAGTTCTTC. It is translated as CASSEAGLAGADNEQFF. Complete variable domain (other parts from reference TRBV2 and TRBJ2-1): EPEVTQTPSHQVTQMGQEVILRCVPISNHLYFYWYRQILGQKVEFLVSFYNNEISEKSEIFDDQFSVERPDGSNFTLKIRSTKLEDSAMYFCASSEAGLAGADNEQFFGPGTRLTVL.

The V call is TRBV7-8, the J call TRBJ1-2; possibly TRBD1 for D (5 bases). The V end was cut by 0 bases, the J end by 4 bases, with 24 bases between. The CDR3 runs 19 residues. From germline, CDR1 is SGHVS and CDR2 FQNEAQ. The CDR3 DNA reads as TGTGCCAGCAGCTTAGCGAAGGGACGGATAGGAACGAGGCGCTATGGCTACACCTTC. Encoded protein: CASSLAKGRIGTRRYGYTF.

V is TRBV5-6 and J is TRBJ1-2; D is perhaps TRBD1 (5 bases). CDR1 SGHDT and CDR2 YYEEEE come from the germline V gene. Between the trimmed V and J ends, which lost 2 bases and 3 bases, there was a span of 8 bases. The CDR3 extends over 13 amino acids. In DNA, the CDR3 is TGTGCCAGCAGCTTCGGCAGGGACTATGGCTACACCTTC. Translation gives CASSFGRDYGYTF.

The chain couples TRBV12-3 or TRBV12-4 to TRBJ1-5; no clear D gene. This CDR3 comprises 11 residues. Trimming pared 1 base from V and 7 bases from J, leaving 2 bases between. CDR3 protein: CASSLGQPQHF. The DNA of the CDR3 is TGTGCCAGCAGTTTAGGGCAGCCCCAGCATTTT.

The CDR3 sequence: CASSLGRLAGGTSDNEQFF. The CDR3 DNA follows: TGTGCCAGCAGCTTAGGTCGACTAGCGGGGGGTACTTCTGACAATGAGCAGTTCTTC. This chain joins TRBV11-2 and TRBJ2-1; 13 bases map to TRBD2. Trimming took 1 base from V and 5 from J; bases not matched to a gene: 11. This CDR3 has 19 amino acids. In germline, CDR1 is SGHAT, CDR2 FQNNGV.

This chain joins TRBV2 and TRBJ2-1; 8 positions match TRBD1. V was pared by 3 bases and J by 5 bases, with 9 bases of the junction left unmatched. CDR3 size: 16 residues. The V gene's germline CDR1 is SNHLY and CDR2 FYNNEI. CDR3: CASSDLDRGRDNEQFF. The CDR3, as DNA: TGTGCCAGCAGTGACCTAGACAGGGGTAGGGACAATGAGCAGTTCTTC.

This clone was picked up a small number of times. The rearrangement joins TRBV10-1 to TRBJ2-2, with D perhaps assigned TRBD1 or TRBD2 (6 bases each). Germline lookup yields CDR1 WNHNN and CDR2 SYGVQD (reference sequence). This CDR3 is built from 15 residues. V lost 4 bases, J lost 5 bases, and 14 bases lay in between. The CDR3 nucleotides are TGCGCCAGCAGTGCGGGGGCCCTAAATACCGGGGAGCTGTTTTTT. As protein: CASSAGALNTGELFF.

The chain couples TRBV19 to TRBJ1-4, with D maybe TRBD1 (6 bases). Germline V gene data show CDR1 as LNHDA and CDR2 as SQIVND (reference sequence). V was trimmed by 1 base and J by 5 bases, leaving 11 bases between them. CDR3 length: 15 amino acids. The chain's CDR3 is CASSIGTVKNEKLFF. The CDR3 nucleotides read TGTGCCAGTAGTATAGGGACAGTGAAAAATGAAAAACTGTTTTTT.

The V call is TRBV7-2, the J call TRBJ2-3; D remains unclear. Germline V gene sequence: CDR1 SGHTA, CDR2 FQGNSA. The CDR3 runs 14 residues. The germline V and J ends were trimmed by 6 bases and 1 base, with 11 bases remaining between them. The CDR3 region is CASREDGRTDTQYF. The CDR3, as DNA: TGTGCCAGCAGAGAGGACGGACGCACAGATACGCAGTATTTT.

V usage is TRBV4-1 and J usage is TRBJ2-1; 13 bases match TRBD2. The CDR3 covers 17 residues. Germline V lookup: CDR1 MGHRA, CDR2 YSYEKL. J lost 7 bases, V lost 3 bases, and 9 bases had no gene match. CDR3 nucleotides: TGCGCCAGCAGCCAGAGACCGGGACTAGCGGGAAATAATGAGCAGTTCTTC. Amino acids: CASSQRPGLAGNNEQFF.

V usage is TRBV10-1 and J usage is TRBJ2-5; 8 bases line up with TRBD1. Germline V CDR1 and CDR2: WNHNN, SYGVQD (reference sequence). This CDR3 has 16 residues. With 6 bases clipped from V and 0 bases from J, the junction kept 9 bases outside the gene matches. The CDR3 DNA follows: TGCGCCAGCAGAGGGGCCGGACAGGGCTACCAAGAGACCCAGTACTTC. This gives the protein CASRGAGQGYQETQYF.